This TCR beta chain was sequenced for a study of Ad26.COV2.S vaccination and SARS-CoV-2 variants. The CDR3 consists of 15 residues. The germline gives CDR1 SGHDT, CDR2 YYEEEE. Trimming removed 1 base from V and 2 bases from J, with 10 bases in between. Only in-frame clones appear in the TCRdb table, and some are missing; sequencing was by immunoSEQ multiplex PCR. This table has over 300,000 clones, about four fifths appearing once. Only one count was recorded for this clone. The treatment is: some 20 received Ad26.COV2.S at low or high dose, single or two shots; five or six received placebo; per-sample allocation not given. Vaccine and placebo recipients were sampled on day 63 after the first injection.

The sample was peripheral blood, taken in a trial of Ad26.COV2.S vaccine versus placebo. This TCR was sampled from a person aged 18 to 65 who received the Ad26.COV2.S COVID-19 vaccine or a placebo. The chain couples TRBV5-6 to TRBJ1-5; D is uncertain. The CDR3 region is CASSLFQARNQPQHF. CDR3 DNA sequence: TGTGCCAGCAGCTTGTTTCAGGCTCGCAATCAGCCCCAGCATTTT. Filled out from reference TRBV5-6 and TRBJ1-5, the complete variable domain reads DAGVTQSPTHLIKTRGQQVTLRCSPKSGHDTVSWYQQALGQGPQFIFQYYEEEERQRGNFPDRFSGHQFPNYSSELNVNALLLGDSALYLCASSLFQARNQPQHFGDGTRLSIL.